This TCR beta chain was sequenced during a study of blood T cell repertoires in COVID-19 (dated by TCRdb to the early 2020s). With respect to the entire study: The collaborator samples originated in the United States, Italy and Spain and spanned the acute and convalescent phases of COVID-19. The repertoires were made available in a free public database intended to serve as a resource for research on the immune response to SARS-CoV-2. Sample metadata almost always included a de-identified subject ID, COVID-19 status, age in years and sex. The samples were drawn from the first 160 participants of the ongoing ImmuneRACE study and from 950 to 1,500 subjects provided by 6 global collaborators. The dataset comprised deeply sampled blood TCRbeta repertoires from subjects exposed to, actively infected with, or recovered from COVID-19. HLA class I and class II types, where available, came from metadata supplied by the sample provider rather than from assay-based typing. The material from the prospective study consisted of cDNA or gDNA derived from T cells, B-cell-depleted T cells, or PBMCs. Overall study results and their limits: How much clinical and demographic metadata was included differed by source and by participant, and the metadata was provided uncurated.

Collaborating institutions collected whole blood in K2EDTA tubes following their own protocols. Collaborator samples were shipped for TCRbeta analysis as frozen whole blood, isolated PBMCs, or DNA extracted from either sample type. Concerning this clone itself: Its antigen is still unknown. No much larger clone exists at a distance of one base, and base qualities are not known.

Germline trimming amounts to 6 bases on V and 0 bases on J, with 15 as the count of junction bases outside the gene matches. In the germline V gene, CDR1 corresponds to KGHSH and CDR2 to LQKENI. From its cysteine to its phenylalanine, the CDR3 spans 19 amino acids. Here the CDR3 DNA is all that survives: 57 bases in frame from base 1. TCRbeta CDR3 regions were amplified from genomic DNA using the immunoSEQ Assay, a bias-controlled multiplex PCR. The study's own analysis went as follows. Nucleated cell counts per sample were estimated from amplification of reference gene primers within the assay. To quantify the absolute abundance of each unique TCRbeta CDR3 rearrangement, sequence reads were collapsed and filtered. For each sample, productive Simpson clonality was calculated by taking the square root of Simpson's diversity index across productive rearrangements. Imported from immuneACCESS, the table was reduced by TCRdb to in-frame sequences with V and J called. These copies leave out some clones; in studies compared against another copy, an unresolved V gene accounts for under half, and the cause of the remainder is not known. V, J and clone size are those of that table, while D and trimming were read from the DNA. The sample yields approximately 54,000 clones; about nine tenths were counted once. Of the sample, about 7.7% falls within the top ten clones.

The chain uses TRBV18 and TRBJ2-2; TRBD2 lines up with 8 middle nucleotides. Sequenced material: peripheral blood. This clonotype was sampled from a woman in her thirties or forties with active COVID-19. The nucleotides read TGTGCCAGCTCCGTCCGGGGGGGCGCGGCCGACACGAACACCGGGGAGCTGTTTTTT. This is translated as CASSVRGGAADTNTGELFF.